This entry concerns a single T cell receptor (beta chain). CDR3 length: 15 amino acids. Losses at the gene ends were 4 bases for V and 4 bases for J; bases not matched to a gene: 5. Germline V gene lookup returns CDR1 KGHSH and CDR2 LQKENI. Libraries were prepared by immunoSEQ multiplex PCR; TCRdb keeps only in-frame clonotypes and omits some of them. Among about 400,000 clones listed, 89% were seen once. Treatment reported: over 15 received Ad26.COV2.S at low or high dose, single or two shots; 5 received placebo; per-sample allocation not given. Sampling occurred on day 63 after the first vaccine or placebo injection. The data originate from a study of Ad26.COV2.S vaccination and SARS-CoV-2 variants.

V gene TRBV18 combines with J gene TRBJ2-2; 8 positions agree with TRBD2. Source: peripheral blood, taken in a trial of Ad26.COV2.S vaccine versus placebo. The clonotype originates from a person between 18 and 60 years old who received the Ad26.COV2.S COVID-19 vaccine or a placebo. CDR3 protein: CASSLQSGGTGELFF. CDR3 DNA: TGTGCCAGCTCACTACAAAGCGGGGGCACCGGGGAGCTGTTTTTT.